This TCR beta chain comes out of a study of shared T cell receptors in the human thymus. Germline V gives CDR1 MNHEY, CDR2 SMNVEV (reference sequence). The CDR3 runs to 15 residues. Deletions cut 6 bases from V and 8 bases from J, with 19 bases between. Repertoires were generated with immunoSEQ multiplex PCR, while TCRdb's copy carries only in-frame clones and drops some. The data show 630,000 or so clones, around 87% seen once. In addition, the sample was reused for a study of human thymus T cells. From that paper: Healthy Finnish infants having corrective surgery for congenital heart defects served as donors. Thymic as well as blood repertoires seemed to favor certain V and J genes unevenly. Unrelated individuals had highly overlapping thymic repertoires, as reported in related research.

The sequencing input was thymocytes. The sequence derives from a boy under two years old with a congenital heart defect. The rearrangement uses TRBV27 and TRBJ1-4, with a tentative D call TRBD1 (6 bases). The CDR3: CASSQIQGIGEKLFF. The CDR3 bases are TGTGCCAGCAGCCAGATACAGGGAATTGGAGAAAAACTGTTTTTT.